Below are 27 T cell receptor beta chains sequenced from a single sample in a study of CD8+ T cells in alopecia areata. cDNA prepared by RNA extraction and subsequent reverse transcription served as the template for sequencing. Clones were sequenced by immunoSEQ multiplex PCR, and TCRdb holds only the in-frame ones, with some missing. The repertoire shows 270,000 or so clones, none seen only once; the top ten take 1.2%. Using CD4, CD8alpha, NKG2D, NKG2ACE and other markers, pooled cutaneous lymph node cells were sorted. Sequenced input: CD4+ T cells sorted from a lymph node. The receptors come from a C3H/HeJ mouse with alopecia areata. This strain has MHC haplotype H2-k.

For this clone: The genes and germline here are from mouse. The CDR3 goes on 4 residues after the read ends, and that part is filled in from the germline J gene. The same CDR3 arises from other DNA sequences in this sample as well. J is TRBJ2-3 and V is TRBV5; 9 bases fit TRBD1. The CDR3 loop spans 15 amino acids. Trimming took 4 bases from V and 1 from J; bases not matched to a gene: 3. The germline gives CDR1 LGHNA, CDR2 YNLKQL (reference sequence). The CDR3 sequence is CASSPRTGGAETLYF. Partial CDR3 DNA: TGTGCCAGCAGCCCTCGGACAGGGGGTGCAGAA.

Turning to this clone: The gene names given are mouse names. The read terminates 4 residues ahead of where the CDR3 ends, so the germline J gene completes it. V is TRBV13-3 and J is TRBJ2-4, with D possibly TRBD1 on 6 matching bases. The CDR3 consists of 12 residues. Germline V lookup: CDR1 NNHDY, CDR2 SYVADS. The sequenced part of the CDR3 DNA is TGTGCCAGCAGTGATACAGGGAAC. Protein sequence: CASSDTGN. The whole CDR3 protein reads CASSDTGNTLYF.

This clone was detected a few times. Genes and germline come from the mouse. The CDR3 is cut off 4 residues early in the read; its end comes from the germline J gene. J is TRBJ2-3 and V is TRBV5; TRBD2 agrees at 8 bases. V trimming: 1 base; J trimming: 1 base; junction bases outside the gene matches: 7. CDR3 size: 17 residues. Per germline, CDR1 LGHNA and CDR2 YNLKQL (reference sequence). CDR3 bases read: TGTGCCAGCAGCCAAGTCAGACTGGGGCGGGGTGCAGAA. As protein: CASSQVRLGRGAE. In full, the CDR3 reads CASSQVRLGRGAETLYF.

As regards this clone: Gene names denote mouse genes. The read ends 4 residues before the CDR3 terminus; that terminus is restored from the germline J gene. At the DNA level, this CDR3 is encoded by other sequences in the same sample as well. The rearrangement links TRBV31 to TRBJ1-2, with TRBD1 identical over 9 bases. The CDR3 is made up of 15 amino acids. V lost 3 bases to trimming and J lost 4 bases; unmatched junction nucleotides: 9. Per the germline V gene, CDR1 is GKSSPN and CDR2 is SITVG. The CDR3 DNA, read in part, is TGTGCCTGGAGCCCCACAGGGGGCGCTGGCTCC. As protein: CAWSPTGGAGS. The entire CDR3 sequence reads CAWSPTGGAGSDYTF.

This clone was found a few times. Gene names denote mouse genes. The missing CDR3 end, 4 residues past where the read stops, is filled in from the germline J gene. The same CDR3 arises from other DNA sequences in this sample as well. The chain recombines TRBV19 with TRBJ2-7, with 8 nucleotides matching TRBD1. The CDR3 totals 13 residues. Per the germline V gene, CDR1 is FNHDT and CDR2 is SITEND (reference sequence). The chain's CDR3 is CASSINRGYEQYF. The part of the CDR3 DNA that was read is TGTGCCAGCAGTATAAACAGGGGGTAT.

This clone was observed a few times. Gene names are the mouse ones. The sequence runs out 4 residues before the end of the CDR3; the remainder is reconstructed from the germline J gene. At the DNA level, this CDR3 is encoded by other sequences in the same sample as well. This chain links TRBV13-1 with TRBJ2-3; 8 bases line up with TRBD2. V dropped 5 bases and J dropped 3; count of bases not matched to a gene: 5. Germline CDR1 is NSHNY and CDR2 is SYGAGN. The CDR3 has 14 amino acids. The CDR3 DNA, read in part, is TGTGCCAGCAGAGGGGGGGCGCACGCAGAA. Translation: CASRGGAHAE. From start to end, the CDR3 is CASRGGAHAETLYF.

This clone was seen more than once but under ten times. The listed genes are named as in mouse. The read ends 4 residues early relative to the CDR3; the germline J gene fills the gap. The identical CDR3 is also encoded by other nucleotide sequences in the sample. The chain uses TRBV17 and TRBJ2-7, with 7 bases identical to TRBD1. CDR3 length: 13 residues. V lost 3 bases and J lost 3; bases outside the gene matches: 2. Germline CDR1 is MNHDT and CDR2 is YYDKIL. The CDR3 bases that were read are TGTGCTAGCAGTAGTGCAGGGGGCTAT. Amino acids: CASSSAGGY. The full CDR3 sequence reads CASSSAGGYEQYF.

This clone came up many times. Gene names are the mouse ones. The read ends 4 residues before the CDR3 terminus; that terminus is restored from the germline J gene. This same CDR3 is encoded by further DNA sequences in the sample. The chain links TRBV1 to TRBJ2-2; D gene ambiguous. The CDR3 covers 12 residues. CDR1 and CDR2 from the germline V gene are NSQYPW and LRSPGD (reference sequence). Deletions cut 1 base from V and 5 bases from J, with 2 bases between. The CDR3 loop reads CTCSAGTGQLYF. The part of the CDR3 DNA that was read is TGCACCTGCAGTGCAGGGACCGGG.

A word on this clone: Gene names denote mouse genes. The read finishes 4 residues shy of the CDR3 end, and the germline J gene is used to complete it. The rearrangement joins TRBV5 to TRBJ2-5; TRBD2 agrees at 8 bases. The CDR3 runs to 16 residues. V lost 0 bases, J lost 2 bases, and 4 bases stayed unmatched. Germline V gene lookup returns CDR1 LGHNA and CDR2 YNLKQL (reference sequence). CDR3 protein: CASSQDAGGIQDTQYF. The part of the CDR3 DNA that was read is TGTGCCAGCAGCCAAGACGCTGGGGGGATCCAAGAC.

Regarding this clone: Gene names follow the mouse nomenclature. The CDR3 extends 4 residues past the end of the read, so its final part is completed from the germline J gene. The chain is built from TRBV13-2 and TRBJ2-1; TRBD2 aligns across 10 bases. CDR3 length: 16 residues. Germline CDR1 NNHNN, CDR2 SYGAGS (reference sequence). V gave up 2 bases and J gave up 3 bases; unmatched junction bases: 5. The CDR3 DNA, read in part, is TGTGCCAGCGGTGAGCCCTGGGGGGGCGCCTATGCT. As protein: CASGEPWGGAYA. The full-length CDR3 reads as CASGEPWGGAYAEQFF.

Of note for this clone: Genes here carry mouse names. Partial CDR3 DNA: TGCACCTGCAGTGCCCCGGGACATCCTTAT. This sequence encodes CTCSAPGHPY. The entire CDR3 protein is CTCSAPGHPYEQYF. This chain uses TRBV1 with TRBJ2-7, with D possibly being TRBD1 (6 bases). The CDR3 end falls 4 residues outside the read, so it is completed with the germline J gene. The CDR3 runs 14 residues. The germline CDR1 and CDR2 sequences are NSQYPW and LRSPGD (reference sequence). The full variable domain, with the rest looked up from reference TRBV1 and TRBJ2-7, is VTLLEQNPRWRLVPRGQAVNLRCILKNSQYPWMSWYQQDLQKQLQWLFTLRSPGDKEVKSLPGADYLATRVTDTELRLQVANMSQGRTLYCTCSAPGHPYEQYFGPGTRLTVL.

This clone was detected only a few times. Here the gene names and germline are mouse. The sequenced fragment ends 4 residues before the CDR3 boundary, so the rest is inferred from the germline J gene. The rearrangement uses TRBV13-3 and TRBJ2-7, with TRBD1 identical over 7 bases. The ends lost 1 base at V and 0 bases at J; junction bases unmatched: 1. Germline V lookup: CDR1 NNHDY, CDR2 SYVADS. CDR3 length: 14 residues. CDR3 bases read: TGTGCCAGCAGTGATCCAGGGGGCTCCTAT. Protein: CASSDPGGSY. The whole CDR3 protein reads CASSDPGGSYEQYF.

This clone turned up a few times. Genes and germline are mouse. The DNA ends 4 residues before the CDR3 does, and the rest of the CDR3 is filled in from the germline J gene. The chain is built from TRBV13-3 and TRBJ2-5; D may be TRBD1 (6 bases). The CDR3 runs 13 residues. Germline assignment: CDR1 NNHDY and CDR2 SYVADS. V lost 5 bases and J 0 bases, leaving 7 bases between the germline ends. The CDR3 bases that were read are TGTGCCAGCAGGGGACATAACCAAGAC. Protein sequence: CASRGHNQD. The full CDR3 sequence reads CASRGHNQDTQYF.

On this clone itself: Here the gene names and germline are mouse. The sequence runs out 4 residues before the end of the CDR3; the remainder is reconstructed from the germline J gene. Within the sample, other DNA sequences also encode this same CDR3. V and J are TRBV13-1 and TRBJ2-3; TRBD1 might be the D (6 bases). This CDR3 is built from 14 residues. V lost 2 bases, J lost 2 bases, and 9 bases lay in between. Germline CDR1 NSHNY, CDR2 SYGAGN. The sequenced part of the CDR3 DNA is TGTGCCAGCAGTGACCGGGACAATGCAGAA. Amino acid sequence: CASSDRDNAE. The whole CDR3 reads CASSDRDNAETLYF.

This clone was counted at least ten times. Gene names are the mouse ones. Sequencing ends 4 residues short of the CDR3 end; the germline J gene provides the rest. The chain uses TRBV13-3 and TRBJ2-7; perhaps TRBD1 as D (6 bases). The germline CDR1 and CDR2 sequences are NNHDY and SYVADS. The CDR3 covers 12 residues. Partial CDR3 DNA: TGTGCCAGCAGTGTGGACAGATAT. This sequence encodes CASSVDRY. The full-length CDR3 reads as CASSVDRYEQYF.

About this clone itself: Mouse gene names and germline throughout. The sequenced CDR3 bases are TGCACCTGCAGTCCCCCGACTGGGGGTCAAAAC. This sequence encodes CTCSPPTGGQN. The entire CDR3 reads CTCSPPTGGQNTLYF. The chain combines TRBV1 with TRBJ2-4, with 8 bases that match TRBD2. Read data end 4 residues before the CDR3 end; the end is taken from the germline J gene. The CDR3 totals 15 residues. V dropped 5 bases and J dropped 1; count of bases not matched to a gene: 5. Looked up from germline, CDR1 is NSQYPW and CDR2 is LRSPGD (reference sequence).

Remarks on this clone: The gene names here belong to mouse. The same CDR3 can be traced to other DNA sequences in this sample. CDR3 sequence: CASSDRRNTLYF. The CDR3 bases that were read are TGTGCCAGCAGTGACAGGCGAAAC. The chain uses TRBV13-3 and TRBJ2-4; D is undetermined. The read falls 4 residues short of the CDR3 end, and the missing part is taken from the germline J gene. Germline CDR1 is NNHDY and CDR2 is SYVADS. The CDR3 spans 12 residues.

This clone was seen a few times. The germline and genes are mouse ones. The observed sequence ends 4 residues before the CDR3 terminus, with the missing tail filled in from the germline J gene. Other DNA variants within this sample encode the same CDR3. The chain employs TRBV5 and TRBJ2-1; the match to TRBD1 covers 9 bases. Germline assignment: CDR1 LGHNA and CDR2 YNLKQL (reference sequence). V lost 4 bases and J lost 3; bases outside the gene matches: 1. The CDR3 is 14 residues long. CDR3 region: CASSPTGGYAEQFF. Incomplete CDR3 DNA: TGTGCCAGCAGCCCGACAGGGGGCTATGCT.

In this sample, this clone turned up a few times. Gene names and germline refer to mouse. The sequence runs out 4 residues before the end of the CDR3; the remainder is reconstructed from the germline J gene. The chain links TRBV19 to TRBJ2-1; D possibly corresponds to TRBD1 (7 bases). The CDR3 consists of 13 residues. The V gene's germline CDR1 is FNHDT and CDR2 SITEND (reference sequence). CDR3 DNA (partial): TGTGCCAGCATACCGAGGGGGCCGGCT. This encodes CASIPRGPA. The full CDR3 is CASIPRGPAEQFF.

This clone was seen a handful of times. Gene labels here are mouse ones. The CDR3 sequence is CAWMGQNYAEQFF. CDR3 bases read: TGTGCCTGGATGGGACAAAACTATGCT. The chain combines TRBV31 with TRBJ2-1, with D perhaps TRBD1 (6 bases). Coverage ceases 4 residues before the CDR3 finishes, and the germline J gene fills in the end. In germline, CDR1 is GKSSPN, CDR2 SITVG. V shed 4 bases and J shed 1 base, with 8 bases lying between them. The CDR3 spans 13 residues.

A few counts support this clone. Gene names refer to mouse genes. The sequenced fragment ends 4 residues before the CDR3 boundary, so the rest is inferred from the germline J gene. The chain has TRBV13-1 and TRBJ2-7, with 8 bases aligning to TRBD2. CDR3 length: 14 amino acids. Germline CDR1 NSHNY, CDR2 SYGAGN. The CDR3 sequence: CASSDAGGLDEQYF. The DNA read from the CDR3 is TGTGCCAGCAGTGATGCTGGGGGGTTGGAT.

In its sample, this clone was seen a few times. The listed genes are named as in mouse. The read comes to an end 4 residues before the CDR3 does, leaving the germline J gene to fill in the end. The chain links TRBV1 to TRBJ2-1; TRBD1 is a possible D gene (8 bases). The CDR3 spans 15 residues. Germline CDR1 and CDR2: NSQYPW and LRSPGD (reference sequence). The CDR3: CTCSASQGGRAEQFF. CDR3 bases read: TGCACCTGCAGTGCCTCACAGGGGGGGAGGGCT.

A word on this clone: Germline and genes here are mouse. This sample also contains other DNA sequences that code for the same CDR3. CDR3 loop: CASGDAGQGDSDYTF. CDR3 bases read: TGTGCCAGCGGTGATGCAGGACAGGGGGACTCC. This sequence joins TRBV13-2 and TRBJ1-2, with 10 bases aligning to TRBD1. The read ends 4 residues before the CDR3 terminus; that terminus is restored from the germline J gene. CDR3 length: 15 amino acids. Losses at the gene ends were 0 bases for V and 3 bases for J; bases not matched to a gene: 2. From germline, CDR1 is NNHNN and CDR2 SYGAGS (reference sequence).

Comment on this clone: The listed genes are named as in mouse. The sequenced fragment ends 3 residues before the CDR3 boundary, so the rest is inferred from the germline J gene. V and J are TRBV19 and TRBJ1-6, with D maybe TRBD1 (6 bases). TRBJ1-6 is assigned to the ORF class and has an uncertain function. Trimming pared 5 bases from V and 0 bases from J, leaving 12 bases between. This CDR3 is 16 amino acids long. Germline V CDR1 and CDR2: FNHDT, SITEND (reference sequence). CDR3 DNA (partial): TGTGCCAGCAGCCCCGGGACACTTTCCTATAATTCGCCC. Translated: CASSPGTLSYNSP. The full CDR3 is CASSPGTLSYNSPLYF.

This clone appeared a few times. Gene names denote mouse genes. The read is 4 residues too short to cover the CDR3 end, so that end is filled in from the germline J gene. J is TRBJ1-2 and V is TRBV13-1, with 7 nucleotides matching TRBD1. The V gene's germline CDR1 is NSHNY and CDR2 SYGAGN. Trimming took 0 bases from V and 2 from J; bases not matched to a gene: 4. The length of the CDR3 is 15 residues. This CDR3 is CASSDEAGGNSDYTF. The part of the CDR3 DNA that was read is TGTGCCAGCAGTGATGAGGCAGGGGGGAACTCC.

This clone was seen more than once but under ten times. Gene names are the mouse ones. The read ends 4 residues before the CDR3 terminus; that terminus is restored from the germline J gene. The J gene is TRBJ2-7, the V gene TRBV31; possibly TRBD1 for D (6 bases). Trimming cost V 1 base and J 3 bases, with 7 bases left between them. The CDR3 covers 12 residues. Germline CDR1 and CDR2: GKSSPN and SITVG. CDR3 region: CAWSQGVYEQYF. The sequenced part of the CDR3 DNA is TGTGCCTGGAGTCAGGGGGTCTAT.

This clone has only a few counts. Any gene name here is a mouse gene name. The CDR3 end lies 4 residues beyond the end of the read and is filled in from the germline J gene. J is TRBJ1-2 and V is TRBV19; TRBD1 agrees at 9 bases. With V trimmed by 4 bases and J by 1 base, 5 bases remained unmatched. The germline V gene encodes CDR1 FNHDT and CDR2 SITEND (reference sequence). The CDR3 is made up of 15 amino acids. The covered CDR3 bases are TGTGCCAGCAGTCCTGGGACAGGGAAAAACTCC. It encodes CASSPGTGKNS. The full CDR3 is CASSPGTGKNSDYTF.